Listed below are T cell receptor beta chains from one sample, sequenced in a study of T cells in Graves' hyperthyroidism and ophthalmopathy. TCRdb reprocessed the multiplex PCR reads via MiXCR and lists one record per CDR3 protein. The sample has under 300,000 distinct CDR3 sequences, about 16% seen once; the top ten hold 30% to 35%. The sample taken for sequencing was blood. The receptors shown here come from a woman aged 45-59 years with Graves' hyperthyroidism that later progressed to Graves' ophthalmopathy. CDR3s include the opening cysteine and the closing phenylalanine or tryptophan. D genes are given only for firm matches. Only some rows state a clone size, as once, few, many or a class for expanded clones.

D: -; V: TRBV9; J: TRBJ2-1; size: many; DNA: TGTGCCAGCAGGCCATTGAGCTCCTACAATGAGCAGTTCTTC; CDR3: CASRPLSSYNEQFF
D: -; V: TRBV28; J: TRBJ2-7; size: many; DNA: TGTGCCAGCAGTAGCGGAGTTTACGAGCAGTACTTC; CDR3: CASSSGVYEQYF
D: TRBD1; V: TRBV2; J: TRBJ1-2; size: many; DNA: TGTGCCAGCAGCAGGGGGATCGGCTACACCTTC; CDR3: CASSRGIGYTF
D: -; V: TRBV6-5; J: TRBJ2-1; size: many; DNA: TGTGCCAGCAGTTACTCGGTTGGCGATCCCTACAATGAGCAGTTCTTC; CDR3: CASSYSVGDPYNEQFF
D: -; V: TRBV30; J: TRBJ2-2; size: many; DNA: TGTGCCTGGGGAGAGGGACAGAACACCGGGGAGCTGTTTTTT; CDR3: CAWGEGQNTGELFF
D: -; V: TRBV20-1; J: TRBJ1-5; size: -; DNA: TGCAGTGCTAGGGTAGGAGGATCGAGCAATCAGCCCCAGCATTTT; CDR3: CSARVGGSSNQPQHF
D: -; V: TRBV2; J: TRBJ1-2; size: many; DNA: TGTGCCAGCATCCTGCCGCGTGATTTGAATGGCTACACCTTC; CDR3: CASILPRDLNGYTF
D: -; V: TRBV30; J: TRBJ2-1; size: -; DNA: TGTGCCTGGAGTGTACTGGATGAGCAGTTCTTC; CDR3: CAWSVLDEQFF
D: TRBD2; V: TRBV9; J: TRBJ2-1; size: -; DNA: TGTGCCAGCAGCGTACCAAGAGCCGGGACTAGTTTTATCAATGAGCAGTTCTTC; CDR3: CASSVPRAGTSFINEQFF
D: -; V: TRBV30; J: TRBJ1-3; size: few; DNA: TGTGCCTGGAGTAATATACACTCTGCTGGAAACACCATATATTTT; CDR3: CAWSNIHSAGNTIYF
D: -; V: TRBV7-9; J: TRBJ1-1; size: few; DNA: TGTGCCAGCAGCTTAGTCTCAATCAGGAACACTGAAGCTTTCTTT; CDR3: CASSLVSIRNTEAFF
D: -; V: TRBV9; J: TRBJ1-1; size: -; DNA: TGTGCCAGCACCCCGGGCCCAATAAGACGGAACACTGAAGCTTTCTTT; CDR3: CASTPGPIRRNTEAFF
D: -; V: TRBV12-3/TRBV12-4; J: TRBJ1-5; size: many; DNA: TGTGCCAGCAGTGAGGACGGGAATCAGCCCCAGCATTTT; CDR3: CASSEDGNQPQHF
D: -; V: TRBV3-1; J: TRBJ2-7; size: many; DNA: TGTGCCAGCAGCCAAGAAATAGGGGCCTCCTACGAGCAGTACTTC; CDR3: CASSQEIGASYEQYF
D: -; V: TRBV27; J: TRBJ1-2; size: many; DNA: TGTGCCAGCAGTTTGTTTGGGCAGAACTATGGCTACACCTTC; CDR3: CASSLFGQNYGYTF
D: TRBD1; V: TRBV2; J: TRBJ1-5; size: -; DNA: TGTGCCAGCAGTGCGACCGGGACAGGGGGATTACAGCCCCAGCATTTT; CDR3: CASSATGTGGLQPQHF
D: -; V: TRBV4-1; J: TRBJ2-1; size: few; DNA: TGCGCCAGCAGCCTCGCTAGCGACTCCTACAATGAGCAGTTCTTC; CDR3: CASSLASDSYNEQFF
D: TRBD2; V: TRBV11-3; J: TRBJ2-1; size: many; DNA: TGTGCCAGCAGCTTAACCGGGACTAGTATAAACAATGAGCAGTTCTTC; CDR3: CASSLTGTSINNEQFF
D: -; V: TRBV20-1; J: TRBJ1-1; size: -; DNA: TGCAGTGCTAGAGATCTCGGCAGGGGAAGGACTGAAGCTTTCTTT; CDR3: CSARDLGRGRTEAFF
D: -; V: TRBV27; J: TRBJ1-1; size: many; DNA: TGTGCCAGCGTTTCCCGTCTGAAAGGCACTGAAGCTTTCTTT; CDR3: CASVSRLKGTEAFF
D: TRBD2; V: TRBV4-2; J: TRBJ2-1; size: few; DNA: TGTGCCAGCAGCCCCTCGGGACTAGCGTTCGACAATGAGCAGTTCTTC; CDR3: CASSPSGLAFDNEQFF
D: -; V: TRBV7-9; J: TRBJ1-1; size: many; DNA: TGTGCCAGCAGCTTAGGGGCTTTAGACGGTGAAGCTTTCTTT; CDR3: CASSLGALDGEAFF
D: -; V: TRBV28; J: TRBJ2-7; size: many; DNA: TGTGCCAGCAGTTTTATAGCCTGGGTTGGAAATTACGAGCAGTACTTC; CDR3: CASSFIAWVGNYEQYF
D: -; V: TRBV30; J: TRBJ2-5; size: many; DNA: TGTGCCTGGAGTGTATTTTTGGGGGCCCAGTACTTC; CDR3: CAWSVFLGAQYF
D: TRBD1; V: TRBV29-1; J: TRBJ1-2; size: few; DNA: TGCAGCGTTGAAGGGACAGGGGTGGCTTCTGGCTACACCTTC; CDR3: CSVEGTGVASGYTF
D: -; V: TRBV20-1; J: TRBJ1-5; size: once; DNA: TGCAGTGCTAGCGTAGGACAGACAGAGTTTCATCAGCCCCAGCATTTT; CDR3: CSASVGQTEFHQPQHF
D: -; V: TRBV20-1; J: TRBJ1-1; size: -; DNA: TGCAGTGCTACGTGGCGGCACCTTGAAGCTTTCTTT; CDR3: CSATWRHLEAFF
D: -; V: TRBV15; J: TRBJ2-3; size: -; DNA: TGTGCCACCAGCAGAGGATTTTCTGCGACAAGCACAGATACGCAGTATTTT; CDR3: CATSRGFSATSTDTQYF
D: -; V: TRBV15; J: TRBJ2-7; size: few; DNA: TGTGCCACCAGCAGAGATAGACGGGCCGAGCAGTACTTC; CDR3: CATSRDRRAEQYF
D: -; V: TRBV28; J: TRBJ1-5; size: many; DNA: TGTGCCAGCAGTTCCGGGGGTCAGCCCCAGCATTTT; CDR3: CASSSGGQPQHF
D: -; V: TRBV5-1; J: TRBJ2-5; size: -; DNA: TGCGCCAGCAGCCAAGGCTATGGGCGCGAGACCCAGTACTTC; CDR3: CASSQGYGRETQYF
D: -; V: TRBV20-1; J: TRBJ1-1; size: -; DNA: TGCAGTGCTAGGAGGCTAACAGAGGAACAAGCTTTCTTT; CDR3: CSARRLTEEQAFF
D: -; V: TRBV7-2; J: TRBJ2-5; size: -; DNA: TGTGCCAGCAGCTTAAGTCCCCTGGAGACCCAGTACTTC; CDR3: CASSLSPLETQYF
D: -; V: TRBV7-9; J: TRBJ2-3; size: many; DNA: TGTGCCAGCAGTTCCGATTTCACAGATACGCAGTATTTT; CDR3: CASSSDFTDTQYF
D: TRBD1; V: TRBV20-1; J: TRBJ2-3; size: many; DNA: TGCAGTTCACACAGGGGGCGATCCGATACGCAGTATTTT; CDR3: CSSHRGRSDTQYF
D: TRBD2; V: TRBV6-1; J: TRBJ2-7; size: many; DNA: TGTGCCAGCAGGGGGACTAGCGGGGAGCTCTACGAGCAGTACTTC; CDR3: CASRGTSGELYEQYF
D: -; V: TRBV4-1; J: TRBJ2-7; size: few; DNA: TGCGCCAGCAGCCAAGTCGGCTTTCCAGGGGACGAGCAGTACTTC; CDR3: CASSQVGFPGDEQYF
D: -; V: TRBV5-4; J: TRBJ1-2; size: -; DNA: TGTGCCAGCAGCCCCAAGGGTCAGCCTAACTATGGCTACACCTTC; CDR3: CASSPKGQPNYGYTF
D: -; V: TRBV18; J: TRBJ2-5; size: many; DNA: TGTGCCAGCTCACCACCGACGGAGTACCAAGAGACCCAGTACTTC; CDR3: CASSPPTEYQETQYF
D: -; V: TRBV9; J: TRBJ1-2; size: few; DNA: TGTGCCAGCCAGGACTACTATAACTATGGCTACACCTTC; CDR3: CASQDYYNYGYTF
D: -; V: TRBV7-6; J: TRBJ1-4; size: -; DNA: TGTGCCAGCAGCCCCCCTCAGGGAGGGAATGAAAAACTGTTTTTT; CDR3: CASSPPQGGNEKLFF
D: TRBD2; V: TRBV7-2; J: TRBJ2-3; size: many; DNA: TGTGCCAGCAGTCATAGGACTAGCGGGAGCCCAGATACGCAGTATTTT; CDR3: CASSHRTSGSPDTQYF
D: TRBD2; V: TRBV20-1; J: TRBJ2-3; size: few; DNA: TGCAGTGCTAGAGATAGATTGGGGCGCGGGAGAAACGTTGGGGATACGCAGTATTTT; CDR3: CSARDRLGRGRNVGDTQYF
D: -; V: TRBV4-1; J: TRBJ1-5; size: -; DNA: TGCGCCAGCAGCCAAGGGGATACAGGGCGTGGCAATCAGCCCCAGCATTTT; CDR3: CASSQGDTGRGNQPQHF
D: -; V: TRBV18; J: TRBJ1-5; size: many; DNA: TGTGCCAGCTCAAACAGCAATCAGCCCCAGCATTTT; CDR3: CASSNSNQPQHF
D: -; V: TRBV28; J: TRBJ2-3; size: many; DNA: TGTGCCAGCGGGATGTATACGCAGTATTTT; CDR3: CASGMYTQYF
D: -; V: TRBV30; J: TRBJ1-4; size: many; DNA: TGTGCCTGGAGTGTACTCGGGTATGGGAATGAAAAACTGTTTTTT; CDR3: CAWSVLGYGNEKLFF
D: TRBD1; V: TRBV9; J: TRBJ2-1; size: few; DNA: TGTGCCAGCAGAGCCGAGGGCAGGGGGCAGGGTGAGCAGTTCTTC; CDR3: CASRAEGRGQGEQFF
D: TRBD2; V: TRBV6-1; J: TRBJ2-2; size: -; DNA: TGTGCCAGTAGTGAAGTGGGCGGGAGTAGCTTCGGGGAGCTGTTTTTT; CDR3: CASSEVGGSSFGELFF
D: -; V: TRBV5-1; J: TRBJ2-7; size: many; DNA: TGCGCCAGCAGCTTGGCGAGCGGCACTGCCTACGAGCAGTACTTC; CDR3: CASSLASGTAYEQYF
D: TRBD2; V: TRBV7-8; J: TRBJ2-7; size: few; DNA: TGTGCCAGCAGCTTAGGGTCCCCTAGCGGGAGTCCCTACGAGCAGTACTTC; CDR3: CASSLGSPSGSPYEQYF
D: -; V: TRBV9; J: TRBJ1-1; size: few; DNA: TGTGCCAGCAGCGTAGGAGGGGCCCTCGAGAGGACTGAAGCTTTCTTT; CDR3: CASSVGGALERTEAFF
D: TRBD1; V: TRBV27; J: TRBJ1-3; size: few; DNA: TGTGCCAGCAGAGGGACAGGGACTGGAAACACCATATATTTT; CDR3: CASRGTGTGNTIYF
D: -; V: TRBV7-9; J: TRBJ1-1; size: many; DNA: TGTGCCAGCAGCTTAAGGCCTGAAGCGGAAGCTTTCTTT; CDR3: CASSLRPEAEAFF
D: -; V: TRBV6-1; J: TRBJ1-1; size: many; DNA: TGTGCCAGCAATACGAATCGGCATAAGGCTTTCTTT; CDR3: CASNTNRHKAFF
D: TRBD2; V: TRBV27; J: TRBJ2-1; size: -; DNA: TGTGCCAGCAGTGCCCCCGGGACTAGCGGGAGTGCGTTCTTC; CDR3: CASSAPGTSGSAFF